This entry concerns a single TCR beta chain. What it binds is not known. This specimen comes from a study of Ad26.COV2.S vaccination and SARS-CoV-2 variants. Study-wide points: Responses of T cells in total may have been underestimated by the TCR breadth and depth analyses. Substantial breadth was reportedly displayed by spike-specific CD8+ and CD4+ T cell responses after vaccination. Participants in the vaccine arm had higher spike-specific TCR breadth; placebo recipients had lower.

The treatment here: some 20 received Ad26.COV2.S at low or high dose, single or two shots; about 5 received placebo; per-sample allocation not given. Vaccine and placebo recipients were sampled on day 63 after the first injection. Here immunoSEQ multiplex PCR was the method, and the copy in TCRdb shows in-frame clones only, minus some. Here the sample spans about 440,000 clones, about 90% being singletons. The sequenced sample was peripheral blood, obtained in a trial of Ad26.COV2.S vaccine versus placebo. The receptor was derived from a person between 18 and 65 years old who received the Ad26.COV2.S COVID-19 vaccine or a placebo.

CDR3 loop: CASSLSPPSPYTGELFF. In nucleotides, the CDR3 is TGTGCCAGCAGTTTATCCCCCCCGTCCCCGTACACCGGGGAGCTGTTTTTT. The chain joins TRBV27 to TRBJ2-2; D gene unclear. Germline V CDR1 and CDR2: MNHEY, SMNVEV (reference sequence). V was cut by 0 bases and J by 3 bases, with 14 bases left in between. The CDR3 loop spans 17 amino acids.